This T cell receptor (beta chain) was recorded in a study of cytomegalovirus exposure and HLA in healthy donors. Among the approximately 110 subjects of the validation cohort, separate from the approximately 670-subject first cohort, were the donors. The length of the CDR3 is 15 residues. The junction had 5 bases not matched to a gene; V was cut back by 6 bases and J by 0 bases. Per germline, CDR1 KGHSH and CDR2 LQKENI. Points on this clone: Its antigen is still unknown.

Repertoires were generated with immunoSEQ multiplex PCR, while TCRdb's copy carries only in-frame clones and drops some. The sample records 250,000 to 400,000 clones, roughly 86% being singletons. Findings of the study overall: Cytomegalovirus-associated status was assigned to around 160 TCR beta chains. Usually a TCR sequence was rare, but some public TCRs were found in many donors.

Sequencing was carried out using PBMCs. This rearrangement joins TRBV18 to TRBJ2-7; 10 bases are a match to TRBD2. The clonotype was recovered from a young man in good health and CMV-seronegative. CDR3 in DNA: TGTGCCAGCTCGGCTAGCGGGGGCCTCTCCTACGAGCAGTACTTC. Translation gives CASSASGGLSYEQYF.